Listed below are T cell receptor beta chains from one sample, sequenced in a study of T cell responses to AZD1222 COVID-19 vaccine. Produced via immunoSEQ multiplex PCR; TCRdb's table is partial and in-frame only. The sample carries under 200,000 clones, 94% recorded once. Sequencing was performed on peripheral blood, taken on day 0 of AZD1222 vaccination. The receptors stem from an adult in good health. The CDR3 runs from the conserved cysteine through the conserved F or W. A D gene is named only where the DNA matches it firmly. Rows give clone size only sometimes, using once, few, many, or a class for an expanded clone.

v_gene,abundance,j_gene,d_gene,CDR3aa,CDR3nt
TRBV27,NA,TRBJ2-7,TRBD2,CASSLRGLVAEQYF,TGTGCCAGCAGTTTAAGGGGACTAGTAGCCGAGCAGTACTTC
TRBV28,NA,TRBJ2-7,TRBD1,CASSSGQGVTYEQYF,TGTGCCAGCAGTTCCGGACAGGGGGTCACCTACGAGCAGTACTTC
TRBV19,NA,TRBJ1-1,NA,CASSSDSPPEAFF,TGTGCCAGTAGCTCGGACAGCCCACCTGAAGCTTTCTTT
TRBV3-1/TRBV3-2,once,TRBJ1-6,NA,CASSQSGEASPLHF,TGTGCCAGCAGCCAGTCAGGGGAAGCGTCACCCCTCCACTTT
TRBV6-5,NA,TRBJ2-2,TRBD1,CASSLTGGWTGELFF,TGTGCCAGCAGTTTGACAGGGGGTTGGACCGGGGAGCTGTTTTTT
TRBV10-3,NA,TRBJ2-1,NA,CAIKGAGRTSSFSEQFF,TGTGCCATCAAGGGGGCGGGTAGGACTAGCAGTTTTAGTGAGCAGTTCTTC
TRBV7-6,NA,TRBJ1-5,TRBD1,CASSLEGGAYSNQPQHF,TGTGCCAGCAGCTTAGAAGGGGGCGCATATAGCAATCAGCCCCAGCATTTT
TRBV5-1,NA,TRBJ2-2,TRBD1,CASSSWGNRDRESGELFF,TGCGCCAGCAGCTCCTGGGGAAACCGGGACAGGGAATCCGGGGAGCTGTTTTTT
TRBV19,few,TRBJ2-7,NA,CASSESRAYEQYF,TGTGCCAGTAGTGAGAGCAGGGCCTACGAGCAGTACTTC
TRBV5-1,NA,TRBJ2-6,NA,CASSLAAVYRAGANVLTF,TGCGCCAGCAGCTTGGCGGCAGTCTATAGGGCTGGGGCCAACGTCCTGACTTTC
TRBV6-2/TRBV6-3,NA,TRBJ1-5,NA,CASSYIDPSRGNQPQHF,TGTGCCAGCAGTTACATAGACCCTTCAAGGGGCAATCAGCCCCAGCATTTT
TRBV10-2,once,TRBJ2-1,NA,CASSETREAYNEQFF,TGCGCCAGCAGTGAGACTAGGGAAGCCTACAATGAGCAGTTCTTC
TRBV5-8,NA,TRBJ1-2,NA,CASSLGTVYGYTF,TGTGCCAGCAGCTTGGGGACAGTCTATGGCTACACCTTC
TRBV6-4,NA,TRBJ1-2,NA,CATGRTSQGHGYTF,TGTGCCACCGGACGCACTTCCCAAGGACATGGCTACACCTTC
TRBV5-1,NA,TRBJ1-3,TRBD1,CASSLDRGRGNTIYF,TGCGCCAGCAGCTTGGACAGGGGGCGAGGAAACACCATATATTTT
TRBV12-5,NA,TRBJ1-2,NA,CASADWRVNANYGYTF,TGTGCTAGTGCCGATTGGCGGGTGAATGCAAACTATGGCTACACCTTC
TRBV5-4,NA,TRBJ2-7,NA,CASSLRGSYEQYF,TGTGCCAGCAGCTTAAGGGGCTCCTACGAGCAGTACTTC
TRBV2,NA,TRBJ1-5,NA,CASQPDSNQPQHF,TGTGCCAGCCAACCCGATAGCAATCAGCCCCAGCATTTT
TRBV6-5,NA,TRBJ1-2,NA,CASSSNAAVGGYTF,TGTGCCAGCAGTTCCAACGCGGCAGTCGGGGGCTACACCTTC
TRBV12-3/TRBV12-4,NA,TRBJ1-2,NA,CASRPALGGYTF,TGTGCCAGCCGGCCGGCCCTAGGTGGCTACACCTTC
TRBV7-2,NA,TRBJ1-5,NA,CASSPRGGLDQPQHF,TGTGCCAGCAGCCCCCGAGGGGGGTTAGATCAGCCCCAGCATTTT
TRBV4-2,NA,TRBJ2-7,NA,CASSQAAGSYEQYF,TGTGCCAGCAGCCAAGCGGCCGGCTCCTACGAGCAGTACTTC
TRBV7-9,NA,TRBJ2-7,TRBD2,CASSLSLAGSTEQYF,TGTGCCAGCAGCTTATCACTAGCGGGATCTACCGAGCAGTACTTC
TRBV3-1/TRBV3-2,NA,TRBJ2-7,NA,CASSLEGALYEQYF,TGTGCCAGCAGCCTTGAGGGAGCCCTCTACGAGCAGTACTTC
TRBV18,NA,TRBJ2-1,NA,CASSPVAGSDNEQFF,TGTGCCAGCTCACCAGTCGCAGGGTCTGACAATGAGCAGTTCTTC
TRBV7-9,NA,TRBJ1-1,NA,CASSFTENTEAFF,TGTGCCAGCAGCTTTACTGAGAACACTGAAGCTTTCTTT
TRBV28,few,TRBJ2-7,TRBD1,CASSLLGTGGYEQYF,TGTGCCAGCAGTCTACTCGGGACAGGGGGTTACGAGCAGTACTTC
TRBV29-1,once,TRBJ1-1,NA,CSARVGTEAFF,TGCAGCGCCAGGGTTGGCACTGAAGCTTTCTTT
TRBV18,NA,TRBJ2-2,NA,CASSPGVPPAGELFF,TGTGCCAGCTCACCGGGGGTCCCGCCTGCCGGGGAGCTGTTTTTT
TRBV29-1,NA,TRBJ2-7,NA,CSVEGGNRDRAYEQYF,TGCAGCGTTGAGGGGGGGAACCGGGACAGAGCCTACGAGCAGTACTTC
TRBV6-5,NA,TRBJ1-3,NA,CASSYSRSGDTIYF,TGTGCCAGCAGTTACTCACGCTCGGGAGACACCATATATTTT
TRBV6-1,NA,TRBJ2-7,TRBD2,CASSVRAGTSNKQGPYEQYF,TGTGCCAGCAGTGTCCGAGCTGGGACTAGCAATAAGCAGGGCCCTTACGAGCAGTACTTC
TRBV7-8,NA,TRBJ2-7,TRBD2,CASSFSGDVFYEQYF,TGTGCCAGCAGCTTTAGCGGGGACGTCTTCTACGAGCAGTACTTC
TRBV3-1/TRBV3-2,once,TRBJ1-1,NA,CASSQWDTLNTEAFF,TGTGCCAGCAGCCAATGGGACACTTTGAACACTGAAGCTTTCTTT
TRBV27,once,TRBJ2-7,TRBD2,CASSLDSGGLPYEQYF,TGTGCCAGCAGTTTGGATTCGGGAGGGCTTCCGTACGAGCAGTACTTC
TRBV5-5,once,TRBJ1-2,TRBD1,CASSSGQAYGYTF,TGTGCCAGCAGCTCAGGACAGGCCTATGGCTACACCTTC
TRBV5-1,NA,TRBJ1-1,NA,CASSLTGGGTEAFF,TGCGCCAGCAGCTTGACGGGGGGCGGGACTGAAGCTTTCTTT
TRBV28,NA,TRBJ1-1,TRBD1,CASSLRQGVRTEAFF,TGTGCCAGCAGTTTAAGACAGGGTGTGCGGACTGAAGCTTTCTTT
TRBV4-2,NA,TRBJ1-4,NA,CASSQPGTAEGKLFF,TGTGCCAGCAGCCAACCTGGGACTGCGGAGGGAAAACTGTTTTTT
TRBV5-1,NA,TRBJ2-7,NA,CASTLNYEQYF,TGCGCCAGCACCCTGAACTACGAGCAGTACTTC
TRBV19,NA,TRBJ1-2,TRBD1,CASSRIGRQGSPFEGYTF,TGTGCCAGTAGTCGTATCGGCCGACAGGGTTCCCCTTTTGAAGGCTACACCTTC
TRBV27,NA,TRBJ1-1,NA,CASSLKPYTEAFF,TGTGCCAGCAGTTTAAAGCCTTACACTGAAGCTTTCTTT
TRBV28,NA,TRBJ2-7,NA,CASSLGYYEQYF,TGTGCCAGCAGTTTAGGGTACTACGAGCAGTACTTC
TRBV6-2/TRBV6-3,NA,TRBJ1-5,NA,CASSPFFRAGGSNQPQHF,TGTGCCAGCAGCCCCTTTTTTAGGGCTGGAGGTAGCAATCAGCCCCAGCATTTT
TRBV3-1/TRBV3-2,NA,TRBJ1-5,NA,CASSQVGPYSNQPQHF,TGTGCCAGCAGCCAAGTTGGTCCGTATAGCAATCAGCCCCAGCATTTT
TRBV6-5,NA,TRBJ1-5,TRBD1,CASSRDRGASQPQHF,TGTGCCAGCAGCAGGGACAGGGGAGCGTCTCAGCCCCAGCATTTT
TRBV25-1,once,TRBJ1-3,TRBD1,CASKWDRPSGNTIYF,TGTGCCAGCAAGTGGGACAGACCCTCTGGAAACACCATATATTTT
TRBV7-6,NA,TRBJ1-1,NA,CASSVGQNTEAFF,TGTGCCAGCAGCGTTGGACAGAACACTGAAGCTTTCTTT
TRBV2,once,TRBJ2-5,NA,CASSRLVGETQYF,TGTGCCAGCAGCCGACTAGTGGGAGAGACCCAGTACTTC
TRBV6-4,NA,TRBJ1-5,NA,CASRPGREGCYNQPQHF,TGTGCCAGCAGGCCCGGCAGGGAGGGATGTTACAATCAGCCCCAGCATTTT
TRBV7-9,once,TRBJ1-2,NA,CASSLGEWAGGGYTF,TGTGCCAGCAGCTTAGGAGAGTGGGCCGGGGGTGGCTACACCTTC
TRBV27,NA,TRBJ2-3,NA,CASSLRVSDTQYF,TGTGCCAGCAGTTTGAGGGTTTCAGATACGCAGTATTTT
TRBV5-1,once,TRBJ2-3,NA,CASSLVPTSTDTQYF,TGCGCCAGCAGCTTGGTTCCGACTAGCACAGATACGCAGTATTTT
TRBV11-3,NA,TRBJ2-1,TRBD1,CASSNRGKGNEQFF,TGTGCCAGCAGCAACAGGGGGAAGGGCAATGAGCAGTTCTTC
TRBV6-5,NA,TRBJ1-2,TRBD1,CASSRENRGGDGYTF,TGTGCCAGCAGCCGAGAAAACAGGGGTGGAGATGGCTACACCTTC
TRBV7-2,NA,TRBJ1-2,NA,CASSSGGGNYGYTF,TGTGCCAGCAGCTCCGGGGGAGGGAACTATGGCTACACCTTC